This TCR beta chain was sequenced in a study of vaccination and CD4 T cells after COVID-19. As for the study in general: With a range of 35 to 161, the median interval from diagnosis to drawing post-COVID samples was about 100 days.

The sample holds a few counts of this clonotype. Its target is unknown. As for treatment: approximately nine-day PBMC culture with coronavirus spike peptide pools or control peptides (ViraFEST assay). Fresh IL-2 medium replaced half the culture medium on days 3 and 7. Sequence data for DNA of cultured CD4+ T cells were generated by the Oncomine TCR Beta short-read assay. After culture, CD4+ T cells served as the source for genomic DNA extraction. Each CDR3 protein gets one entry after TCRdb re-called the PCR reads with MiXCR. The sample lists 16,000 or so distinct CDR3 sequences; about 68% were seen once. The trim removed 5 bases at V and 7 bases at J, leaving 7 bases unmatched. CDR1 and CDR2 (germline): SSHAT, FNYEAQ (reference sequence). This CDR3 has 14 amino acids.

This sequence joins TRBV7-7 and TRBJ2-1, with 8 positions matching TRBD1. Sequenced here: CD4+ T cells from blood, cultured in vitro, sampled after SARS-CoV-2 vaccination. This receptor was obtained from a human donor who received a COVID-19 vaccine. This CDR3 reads CASSRGQGSNEQFF. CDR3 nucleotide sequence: TGTGCCAGCAGCCGAGGACAGGGTTCAAATGAGCAGTTCTTC.